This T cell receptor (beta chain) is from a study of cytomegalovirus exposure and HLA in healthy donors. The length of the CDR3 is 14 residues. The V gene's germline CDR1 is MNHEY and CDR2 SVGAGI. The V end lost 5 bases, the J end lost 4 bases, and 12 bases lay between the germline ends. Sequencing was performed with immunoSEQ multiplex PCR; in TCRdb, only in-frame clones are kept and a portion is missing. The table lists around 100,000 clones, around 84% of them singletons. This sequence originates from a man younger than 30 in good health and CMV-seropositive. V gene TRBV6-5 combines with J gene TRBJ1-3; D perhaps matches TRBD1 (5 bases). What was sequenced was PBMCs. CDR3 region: CASSRRGSGNTIYF. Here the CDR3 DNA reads TGTGCCAGCAGTCGGAGGGGATCCGGAAACACCATATATTTT.